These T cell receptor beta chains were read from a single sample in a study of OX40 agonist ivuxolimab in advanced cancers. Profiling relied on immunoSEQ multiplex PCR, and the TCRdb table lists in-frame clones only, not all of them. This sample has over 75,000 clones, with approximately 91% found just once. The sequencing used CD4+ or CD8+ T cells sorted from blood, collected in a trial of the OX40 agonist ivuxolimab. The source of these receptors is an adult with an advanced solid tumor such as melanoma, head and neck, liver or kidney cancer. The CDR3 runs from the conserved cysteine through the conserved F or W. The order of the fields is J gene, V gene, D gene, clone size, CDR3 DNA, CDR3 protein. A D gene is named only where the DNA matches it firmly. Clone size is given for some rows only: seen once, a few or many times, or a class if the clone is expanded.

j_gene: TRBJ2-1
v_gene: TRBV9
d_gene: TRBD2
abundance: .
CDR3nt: TGTGCCAGCAGCCCCGGAGTTAGCGGGAGCGAGTACAATGAGCAGTTCTTC
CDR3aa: CASSPGVSGSEYNEQFF

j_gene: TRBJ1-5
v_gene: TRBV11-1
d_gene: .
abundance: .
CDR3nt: TGTGCCAGCAGCCAGGACAGAAATCAGCCCCAGCATTTT
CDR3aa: CASSQDRNQPQHF

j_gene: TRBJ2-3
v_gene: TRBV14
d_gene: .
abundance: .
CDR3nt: TGTGCCAGCAGCCAACGGGGTGGCACAGATACGCAGTATTTT
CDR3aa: CASSQRGGTDTQYF

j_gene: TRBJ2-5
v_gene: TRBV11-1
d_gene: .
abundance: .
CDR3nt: TGTGCCAGCAGCTTAGGCTTGGGGGGAGAGACCCAGTACTTC
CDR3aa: CASSLGLGGETQYF

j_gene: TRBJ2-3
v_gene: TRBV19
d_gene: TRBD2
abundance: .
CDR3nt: TGTGCCAGTACGGGGGGACAGAGGACTAGCGGGAGAGCCACAGATACGCAGTATTTT
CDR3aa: CASTGGQRTSGRATDTQYF

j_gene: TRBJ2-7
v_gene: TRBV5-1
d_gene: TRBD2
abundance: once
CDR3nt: TGCGCCAGCAGCTTGTCAGTGAGCGGGAGGGCCTACGAGCAGTACTTC
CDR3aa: CASSLSVSGRAYEQYF

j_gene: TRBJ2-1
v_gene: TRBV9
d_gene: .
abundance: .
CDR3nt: TGTGCCAGCAGCGTAGAGCGCAGCGACAATGAGCAGTTCTTC
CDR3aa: CASSVERSDNEQFF

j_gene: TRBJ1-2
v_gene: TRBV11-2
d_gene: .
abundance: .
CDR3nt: TGTGCCAGCAGCTCGAACCCGAAGAGGGGCCTCTATGGCTACACCTTC
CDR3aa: CASSSNPKRGLYGYTF

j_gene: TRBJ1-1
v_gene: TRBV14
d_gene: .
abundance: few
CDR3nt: TGTGCCAGCCGGGGTCTCGGCAGTGAAGCTTTCTTT
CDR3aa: CASRGLGSEAFF

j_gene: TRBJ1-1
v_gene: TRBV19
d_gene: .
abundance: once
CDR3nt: TGTGCCAGTAGTGTCAAGTCAGTGAACACTGAAGCTTTCTTT
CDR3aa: CASSVKSVNTEAFF

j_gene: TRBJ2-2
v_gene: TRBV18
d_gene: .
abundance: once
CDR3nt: TGTGCCAGCTCACCCTACACCGGGGAGCTGTTTTTT
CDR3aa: CASSPYTGELFF

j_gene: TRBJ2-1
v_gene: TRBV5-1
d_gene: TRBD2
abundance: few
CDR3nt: TGCGCCAGCAGCTTCTCGCGACTAGCCGATGAGCAGTTCTTC
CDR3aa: CASSFSRLADEQFF

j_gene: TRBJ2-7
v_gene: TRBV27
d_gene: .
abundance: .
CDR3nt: TGTGCCAGCAGCCCTACCCGGAAGGGGGTGGGGGAGCAGTACTTC
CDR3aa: CASSPTRKGVGEQYF

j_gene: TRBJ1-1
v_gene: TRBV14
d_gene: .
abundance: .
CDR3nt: TGTGCCAGCAGCCAAGACCGTTTTTCGGCTTTCTTT
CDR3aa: CASSQDRFSAFF

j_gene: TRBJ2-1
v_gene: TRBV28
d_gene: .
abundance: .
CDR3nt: TGTGCCAGCGGTAAAGCCGGGAATTTCTACAATGAGCAGTTCTTC
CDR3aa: CASGKAGNFYNEQFF

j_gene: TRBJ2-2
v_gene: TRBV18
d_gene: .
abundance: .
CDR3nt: TGTGCCAGCTCACGGACAGACCCCACCGGGGAGCTGTTTTTT
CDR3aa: CASSRTDPTGELFF

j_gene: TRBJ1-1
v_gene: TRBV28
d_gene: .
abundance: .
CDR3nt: TGTGAACCAGCGGAGCACACTGAAGCTTTCTTT
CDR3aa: CEPAEHTEAFF

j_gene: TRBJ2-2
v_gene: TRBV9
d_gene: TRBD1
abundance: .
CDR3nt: TGTGCCAGCAGCGTAGGACAGGGGAATGGCGGGGAGCTGTTTTTT
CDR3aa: CASSVGQGNGGELFF

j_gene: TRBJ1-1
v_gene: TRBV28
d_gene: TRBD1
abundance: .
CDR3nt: TGTGCCAGTCGTCCGGGACAGGGACCGAACACTGAAGCTTTCTTT
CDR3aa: CASRPGQGPNTEAFF

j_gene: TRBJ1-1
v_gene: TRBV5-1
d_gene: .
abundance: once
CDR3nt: TGCGCCAGCAGCTTGGTTCAGGGGCGGACTGAAGCTTTCTTT
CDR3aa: CASSLVQGRTEAFF

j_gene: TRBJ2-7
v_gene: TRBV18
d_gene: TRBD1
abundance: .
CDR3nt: TGTGCCAGCTCACCATCCGACAGGGGTCCCACTAAGCAGTACTTC
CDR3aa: CASSPSDRGPTKQYF

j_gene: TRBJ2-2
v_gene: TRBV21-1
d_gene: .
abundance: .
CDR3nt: TGTGCCAGCAGCGCGGGACTTTACATAAACACCGGGGAGCTGTTTTTT
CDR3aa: CASSAGLYINTGELFF